This passage covers 9 T cell receptor beta chains from one sample sequenced in a study of shared clonotypes between healthy human individuals. Clones were read by immunoSEQ multiplex PCR, and TCRdb kept only the in-frame ones, dropping some. The table lists roughly 2 million clones, 90% to 95% of them singletons. Sequencing input: naive CD4+ T cells sorted from blood. Subset: CD45RA+ positively selected. These receptors all come from a man between 18 and 29 years old in good health.

The chain employs TRBV7-2 and TRBJ2-5; D ambiguous. There are 15 residues in the CDR3. Germline lookup yields CDR1 SGHTA and CDR2 FQGNSA. V gave up 1 base and J gave up 7 bases, with 16 bases separating them. The CDR3 DNA reads TGTGCCAGCAGCTTAGGGCACAGCTTAGCCCTGACCCAGTACTTC. It translates to CASSLGHSLALTQYF. Supplemented by reference TRBV7-2 and TRBJ2-5, the full variable domain reads GAGVSQSPSNKVTEKGKDVELRCDPISGHTALYWYRQSLGQGLEFLIYFQGNSAPDKSGLPSDRFSAERTGGSVSTLTIQRTQQEDSAVYLCASSLGHSLALTQYFGPGTRLLVL.

Points on this clone: This same CDR3 is encoded by further DNA sequences in the sample. The rearrangement uses TRBV29-1 and TRBJ2-7; D possibly corresponds to TRBD1 (6 bases). The V and J ends lost 5 bases and 1 base respectively, with 12 bases between them. Per the germline V gene, CDR1 is SQVTM and CDR2 is ANQGSEA. The CDR3 has 13 amino acids. The CDR3 DNA reads TGCAGCGTTACGACAGGCGCGTCCTACGAGCAGTACTTC. Its translation: CSVTTGASYEQYF.

V is TRBV14 and J is TRBJ1-6; TRBD1 matches 7 bases. The CDR3 totals 14 residues. J lost 7 bases, V lost 3 bases, and 3 bases had no gene match. The germline gives CDR1 SGHDN, CDR2 FVKESK. CDR3 nucleotides: TGTGCCAGCAGCCATGGGACAGTAAATTCACCCCTCCACTTT. Translated: CASSHGTVNSPLHF. The full variable domain, in which reference TRBV14 and TRBJ1-6 provide the parts outside the CDR3, is EAGVTQFPSHSVIEKGQTVTLRCDPISGHDNLYWYRRVMGKEIKFLLHFVKESKQDESGMPNNRFLAERTGGTYSTLKVQPAELEDSGVYFCASSHGTVNSPLHFGNGTRLTVT.

This clone was found once. The chain is built from TRBV4-1 and TRBJ1-2; D call uncertain. The CDR3 spans 16 residues. V lost 1 base, J lost 3 bases, and 15 bases lay in between. The germline CDR1 and CDR2 sequences are MGHRA and YSYEKL. The CDR3: CASSQAGVGEDYGYTF. In DNA, the CDR3 is TGCGCCAGCAGCCAAGCAGGAGTCGGGGAAGACTATGGCTACACCTTC.

The chain employs TRBV6-5 and TRBJ2-7; perhaps D is TRBD1 or TRBD2 (5 bases each). The CDR3 extends over 16 amino acids. The germline CDR1 and CDR2 sequences are MNHEY and SVGAGI. V shed 0 bases and J shed 0 bases, with 12 bases lying between them. The CDR3 reads CASSYSFAGTSYEQYF. Written as DNA, the CDR3 is TGTGCCAGCAGTTACTCGTTCGCCGGGACCTCCTACGAGCAGTACTTC.

This rearrangement joins TRBV6-5 to TRBJ2-7; maybe TRBD2 (5 bases). CDR1 is MNHEY, CDR2 SVGAGI, per germline. This CDR3 spans 15 amino acids. V dropped 3 bases and J dropped 2 bases, with 14 bases sitting between them. The CDR3 spells CASSYLASLPYEQYF. CDR3 sequence (DNA): TGTGCCAGCAGTTATCTTGCTAGCCTCCCCTACGAGCAGTACTTC.

V and J are TRBV6-1 and TRBJ2-1; TRBD1 agrees at 10 bases. With 8 bases clipped from V and 8 bases from J, the junction kept 9 bases outside the gene matches. Germline CDR1 reads MNHNS; CDR2 reads SASEGT. The CDR3 runs to 14 residues. The CDR3 is CASRDRGFVDEQFF. In DNA, the CDR3 is TGTGCCAGCCGGGACAGGGGCTTCGTGGATGAGCAGTTCTTC.

The chain uses TRBV4-3 and TRBJ2-7, with D unresolved. CDR3 length: 14 residues. The germline V and J ends were trimmed by 0 bases and 0 bases, with 6 bases remaining between them. CDR1 and CDR2 (germline): LGHNA, YSLEER. CDR3: CASSQDQLSYEQYF. As DNA, the CDR3 is TGCGCCAGCAGCCAAGATCAGCTCTCCTACGAGCAGTACTTC.

V is TRBV7-3 and J is TRBJ1-1, with D uncertain. This CDR3 comprises 14 residues. The germline gives CDR1 SGHTA, CDR2 FQGTGA. Between the trimmed V and J ends, which lost 2 bases and 0 bases, there was a span of 7 bases. In DNA, the CDR3 is TGTGCCAGCAGCTTAGGGCCTCTGAACACTGAAGCTTTCTTT. It is translated as CASSLGPLNTEAFF.